This T cell receptor (beta chain) was sequenced during a study of post-analysis software for immune sequencing data. Across the whole study: Some patients lacked subtype; others had relapsing-remitting, secondary progressive or progressive-relapsing disease. Points from the study as a whole: F measure showed strong co-clustering of same-batch samples. When compared against controls, multiple sclerosis patients showed significantly lower normalized Chao1 diversity. In patients, TRBV5-6, TRBV5-1 and TRBV20-1 belonged to five or six TRBV segments found more frequently than in controls.

Trimming removed 4 bases from V and 12 bases from J, with 13 bases in between. In germline, CDR1 is LGHDT, CDR2 YNNKEL (reference sequence). The CDR3 is made up of 12 amino acids. This clonotype showed up just once. What it recognizes is unknown. With a much larger clone just one base away, this may be a read error. Libraries were made from TCR beta cDNA, and they carried unique molecular identifiers. T cells numbering roughly 0.9 to 11 million gave rise to about 540,000 cDNA molecules. TCRdb reprocessed the PCR reads with MiXCR, giving one entry per CDR3 protein. This sample carries hundreds of thousands of distinct CDR3 sequences, 44% of them seen once, and the ten largest clones take approximately 1.7%.

The gene calls are TRBV3-1 and TRBJ2-1; TRBD1 might be the D (5 bases). The sequenced sample consisted of blood. The sequence came from a girl aged 10-17 years with multiple sclerosis. CDR3 amino acids: CASSPQGDVQFF. In DNA form, the CDR3 reads TGTGCCAGCAGCCCTCAGGGTGATGTGCAGTTCTTC.